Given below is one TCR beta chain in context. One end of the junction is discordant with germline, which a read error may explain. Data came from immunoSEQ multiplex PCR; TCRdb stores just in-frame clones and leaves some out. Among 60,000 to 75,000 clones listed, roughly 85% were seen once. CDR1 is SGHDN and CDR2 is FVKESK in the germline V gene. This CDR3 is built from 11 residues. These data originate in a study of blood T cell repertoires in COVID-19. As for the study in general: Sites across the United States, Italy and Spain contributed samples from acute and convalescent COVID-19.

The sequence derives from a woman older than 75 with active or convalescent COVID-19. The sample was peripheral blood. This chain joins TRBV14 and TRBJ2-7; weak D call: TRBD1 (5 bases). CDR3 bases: TGTGCCAGCAGCTACCGAGACAGCCCGATTTTC. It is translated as CASSYRDSPIF.